This passage covers 11 T cell receptor beta chains from one sample sequenced in a study of blood T cells in healthy people across ages. Primers used in a second PCR of about 7 to 12 cycles were a sample-barcoded 5' primer and a J-beta primer mix. TCRdb reanalysed the 5' RACE reads using MiXCR and keeps one entry per CDR3 protein. The profile covers around 2 million distinct CDR3 sequences, with roughly 43% appearing a single time and roughly 23% taken by the ten largest. Sequences were obtained from blood. These receptors were collected from a human donor in good health.

The J gene is TRBJ2-5, the V gene TRBV7-2; possibly TRBD2 for D (5 bases). Trimming stripped 2 bases from V and 5 bases from J, with 9 bases between. In germline, CDR1 is SGHTA, CDR2 FQGNSA. The CDR3 totals 13 residues. The CDR3 DNA reads as TGTGCCAGCAGCTTATTAACTAGGGAGACCCAGTACTTC. Residues: CASSLLTRETQYF.

To note about this clonotype: Compared with germline, one end of the junction differs, possibly owing to a read error. V usage is TRBV5-5 and J usage is TRBJ2-5; D possibly matches TRBD1 or TRBD2 (7 bases each). Germline V CDR1 and CDR2: SGHKS, YYEKEE (reference sequence). CDR3 length: 15 residues. In nucleotides, the CDR3 is TGTGTCAGCAGACAGAGCGGGGACAGTCAAGAGACCCAGTACTTC. It codes for CVSRQSGDSQETQYF. Full variable domain (remainder filled in from reference TRBV5-5 and TRBJ2-5): DAGVTQSPTHLIKTRGQQVTLRCSPISGHKSVSWYQQVLGQGPQFIFQYYEKEERGRGNFPDRFSARQFPNYSSELNVNALLLGDSALYLCVSRQSGDSQETQYFGPGTRLLVL.

The chain recombines TRBV7-2 with TRBJ1-5; TRBD1 might be the D (6 bases). Germline CDR1 SGHTA, CDR2 FQGNSA. This CDR3 has 15 residues. Between the trimmed V and J ends, which lost 5 bases and 7 bases, there was a span of 18 bases. In nucleotides, the CDR3 is TGTGCCAGCAGCCCAGCGGGCCAGGGGTTCCAGCCCCAGCATTTT. Residues: CASSPAGQGFQPQHF.

This clonotype was picked up many times. The V call is TRBV29-1, the J call TRBJ2-5; a possible D gene is TRBD1 (6 bases). Deletions cut 3 bases from V and 1 base from J, with 15 bases between. This CDR3 spans 15 amino acids. From germline, CDR1 is SQVTM and CDR2 ANQGSEA. The CDR3 loop is CSVEPRGQGQETQYF. In nucleotides, the CDR3 is TGCAGCGTTGAGCCCAGGGGACAAGGCCAAGAGACCCAGTACTTC.

In regard to this clonotype: One end of the junction varies from germline; a read error may be responsible. The CDR3 sequence is CASSPSTDTRYF. The CDR3, as DNA: TGCGCCAGCAGCCCTTCAACAGATACGCGGTATTTT. V and J are TRBV5-1 and TRBJ2-3; no clear D gene. CDR1 and CDR2 from the germline V gene are SGHRS and YFSETQ. The CDR3 covers 12 residues.

This clonotype was counted only a few times. The chain recombines TRBV4-3 with TRBJ2-1; TRBD2 aligns across 13 bases. J gave up 9 bases and V 0 bases, and 2 bases lay outside the gene matches. Germline CDR1 and CDR2: LGHNA and YSLEER. This CDR3 comprises 15 residues. For the CDR3, the DNA is TGCGCCAGCAGCCAAGAACTAGCGGGGGGGCTTGAGCAGTTCTTC. This translates into CASSQELAGGLEQFF.

The gene calls are TRBV30 and TRBJ1-2, with 9 nucleotides matching TRBD1. CDR3 length: 16 residues. Germline trimming cut 3 bases from V and 1 base from J; bases unmatched to any gene: 9. The germline CDR1 and CDR2 sequences are GTSNPN and SVGIG (reference sequence). The DNA for the CDR3 is TGTGCCTGGAGGGCCCTACAGGGGGCCGTTAACTATGGCTACACCTTC. It codes for CAWRALQGAVNYGYTF.

A remark on this clonotype: One junction end does not reproduce the germline sequence, and a read error may be involved. This chain uses TRBV9 with TRBJ1-6; unclear D gene. Germline CDR1 reads SGDLS; CDR2 reads YYNGEE. This CDR3 comprises 13 residues. Here the CDR3 reads CAGSVAAGSPLHF. The DNA of the CDR3 is TGTGCCGGCAGCGTGGCGGCGGGGTCACCCCTCCACTTT.

The gene calls are TRBV27 and TRBJ1-2; D is unclear. V lost 5 bases, J lost 4 bases, and 11 bases lay in between. The CDR3 spans 13 residues. The germline gives CDR1 MNHEY, CDR2 SMNVEV (reference sequence). The CDR3 DNA reads TGTGCCAGCAGTCAGACTGCCGGCTATGGCTACACCTTC. This translates into CASSQTAGYGYTF.

The chain employs TRBV4-2 and TRBJ2-7, with 7 nucleotides matching TRBD2. The CDR3 has 15 residues. Germline assignment: CDR1 LGHNA and CDR2 YNFKEQ. With V trimmed by 0 bases and J by 2 bases, 4 bases remained unmatched. This chain's CDR3 is CASSQELAPTYEQYF. The CDR3, as DNA: TGTGCCAGCAGCCAAGAACTAGCGCCCACCTACGAGCAGTACTTC.

The sample holds a few counts of this clonotype. The V gene is TRBV14, the J gene TRBJ2-7, with TRBD2 matching over 7 bases. The CDR3 has 14 residues. The trim removed 4 bases at V and 2 bases at J, leaving 5 bases unmatched. Germline CDR1 and CDR2: SGHDN and FVKESK. The CDR3 sequence is CASSRDYTTYEQYF. The CDR3 DNA is TGTGCCAGCAGCCGGGACTATACCACCTACGAGCAGTACTTC.